This T cell receptor (beta chain) was captured in a study of blood T cell repertoires in COVID-19. In the original analysis: Amplification of reference gene primers provided the estimated nucleated cell counts. This table comes from immunoSEQ multiplex PCR, and its TCRdb copy is limited to in-frame clones, with some not included. Clone size and the V and J calls come from that table; the DNA yielded D and trimming. The sample has over 150,000 clones; approximately 78% are singletons. This sequence was found in a man older than 75 with acute or convalescent COVID-19. The specimen was peripheral blood.

In nucleotides, the CDR3 is TGTGCCAGCAGTGTCCGACAGGAGAACACTGAAGCTTTCTTT. Its translation is CASSVRQENTEAFF. The V gene is TRBV2, the J gene TRBJ1-1, with D perhaps matching TRBD1 (6 bases). V was shortened by 4 bases and J by 1 base, with 10 bases between the two germline ends. The CDR3 has 14 amino acids. From germline, CDR1 is SNHLY and CDR2 FYNNEI.